This TCR beta chain was profiled in a study of OX40 agonist ivuxolimab in advanced cancers. Profiled with immunoSEQ multiplex PCR; TCRdb holds only in-frame clones, not every one. This table has about 58,000 clones, over 65% appearing once. Trimming stripped 9 bases from V and 0 bases from J, with 16 bases between. Germline assignment: CDR1 SGHRS and CDR2 YFSETQ. The CDR3 runs to 15 residues. The source material was CD4+ or CD8+ T cells sorted from blood, sampled in a trial of the OX40 agonist ivuxolimab. The source is an adult with an advanced solid tumor such as melanoma, head and neck, liver or kidney cancer. The chain couples TRBV5-1 to TRBJ1-5; no definite D call. DNA of the CDR3: TGCGCCACCACCGGAGAGAGACCTAGCAATCAGCCCCAGCATTTT. Protein: CATTGERPSNQPQHF.